Listed below are T cell receptor beta chains from one sample, sequenced in a study of T cell responses to AZD1222 COVID-19 vaccine. Using immunoSEQ multiplex PCR, the repertoire was profiled, and TCRdb retains in-frame clones only, with some absent. The sample lists 150,000 to 200,000 clones; roughly 90% were seen once. Here the sequenced sample was peripheral blood, taken 28 days after the second AZD1222 dose. These receptors came from an adult who received the AZD1222 COVID-19 vaccine. CDR3s include the opening cysteine and the closing phenylalanine or tryptophan.

J gene: TRBJ1-4
V gene: TRBV7-7
CDR3 protein: CASSPGAAKNEKLFF

J gene: TRBJ1-5
V gene: TRBV19
CDR3 protein: CASSPDRVASQPQHF

J gene: TRBJ2-3
V gene: TRBV7-9
CDR3 protein: CASSFPLAGPSTDTQYF

J gene: TRBJ1-5
V gene: TRBV27
CDR3 protein: CASSSDSYSNQPQHF

J gene: TRBJ1-1
V gene: TRBV19
CDR3 protein: CASSGGARLF

J gene: TRBJ2-3
V gene: TRBV7-2
CDR3 protein: CASGVQGPEFFSTDTQYF

J gene: TRBJ1-2
V gene: TRBV3-1/TRBV3-2
CDR3 protein: CASSQDRNRDKIF

J gene: TRBJ1-1
V gene: TRBV14
CDR3 protein: CASSQELNTEAFF

J gene: TRBJ2-3
V gene: TRBV30
CDR3 protein: CASSTGLAGGPVTDTQYF

J gene: TRBJ1-1
V gene: TRBV20-1
CDR3 protein: CSARGMKGAFF

J gene: TRBJ2-7
V gene: TRBV18
CDR3 protein: CASSPPGRTSGGHTAYEQYF

J gene: TRBJ2-7
V gene: TRBV27
CDR3 protein: CASHRTDIISYEQYF

J gene: TRBJ1-2
V gene: TRBV18
CDR3 protein: CASPRGPGHGYTF

J gene: TRBJ1-6
V gene: TRBV5-1
CDR3 protein: CASSLGQNNSPLHF

J gene: TRBJ1-1
V gene: TRBV6-5
CDR3 protein: CASSLYTARYTEAFF

J gene: TRBJ1-1
V gene: TRBV14
CDR3 protein: CASSQILQGEAFF

J gene: TRBJ1-1
V gene: TRBV19
CDR3 protein: CARTPGPGYTEAFF

J gene: TRBJ1-1
V gene: TRBV7-2
CDR3 protein: CASSWTGQGTAFF